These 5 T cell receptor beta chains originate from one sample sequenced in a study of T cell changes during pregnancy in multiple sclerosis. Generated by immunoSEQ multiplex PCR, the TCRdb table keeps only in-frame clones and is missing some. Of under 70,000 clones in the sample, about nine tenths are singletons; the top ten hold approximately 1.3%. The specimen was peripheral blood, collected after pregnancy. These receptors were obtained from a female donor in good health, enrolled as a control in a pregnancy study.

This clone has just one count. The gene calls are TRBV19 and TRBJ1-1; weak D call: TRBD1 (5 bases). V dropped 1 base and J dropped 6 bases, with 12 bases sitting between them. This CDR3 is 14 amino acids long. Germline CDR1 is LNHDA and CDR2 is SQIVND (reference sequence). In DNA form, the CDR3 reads TGTGCCAGTAGTATAGTGAAGGGGAGGGCTGAAGCTTTCTTT. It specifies CASSIVKGRAEAFF.

The CDR3 nucleotides are TGTGCCAGCAGCCCTGTCCCGGGACAGGGAGGAGACGAAAAACTGTTTTTT. Protein product: CASSPVPGQGGDEKLFF. The chain joins TRBV2 to TRBJ1-4, with 9 bases aligning to TRBD1. Germline V gives CDR1 SNHLY, CDR2 FYNNEI. The junction had 16 bases not matched to a gene; V was cut back by 6 bases and J by 8 bases. This CDR3 region has 17 residues.

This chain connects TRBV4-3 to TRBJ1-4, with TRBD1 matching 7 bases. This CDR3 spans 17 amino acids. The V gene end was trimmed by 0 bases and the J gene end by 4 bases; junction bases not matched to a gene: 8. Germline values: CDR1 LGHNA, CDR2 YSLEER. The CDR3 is CASSQDRTGSLNEKLFF. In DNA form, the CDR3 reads TGCGCCAGCAGCCAAGACCGGACAGGCTCTCTTAATGAAAAACTGTTTTTT.

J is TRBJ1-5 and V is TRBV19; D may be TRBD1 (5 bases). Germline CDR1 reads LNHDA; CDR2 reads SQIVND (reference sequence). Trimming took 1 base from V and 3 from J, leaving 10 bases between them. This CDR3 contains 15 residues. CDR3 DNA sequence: TGTGCCAGTAGTATAGTACAAGGGGACAATCAGCCCCAGCATTTT. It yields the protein CASSIVQGDNQPQHF.

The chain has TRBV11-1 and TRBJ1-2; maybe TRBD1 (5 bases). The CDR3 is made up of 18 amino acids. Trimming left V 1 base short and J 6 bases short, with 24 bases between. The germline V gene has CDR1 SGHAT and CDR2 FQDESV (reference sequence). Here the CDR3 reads CASSLDGRVGRPLDGYTF. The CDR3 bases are TGTGCCAGCAGCTTAGACGGTCGTGTGGGGCGGCCGTTGGATGGCTACACCTTC.